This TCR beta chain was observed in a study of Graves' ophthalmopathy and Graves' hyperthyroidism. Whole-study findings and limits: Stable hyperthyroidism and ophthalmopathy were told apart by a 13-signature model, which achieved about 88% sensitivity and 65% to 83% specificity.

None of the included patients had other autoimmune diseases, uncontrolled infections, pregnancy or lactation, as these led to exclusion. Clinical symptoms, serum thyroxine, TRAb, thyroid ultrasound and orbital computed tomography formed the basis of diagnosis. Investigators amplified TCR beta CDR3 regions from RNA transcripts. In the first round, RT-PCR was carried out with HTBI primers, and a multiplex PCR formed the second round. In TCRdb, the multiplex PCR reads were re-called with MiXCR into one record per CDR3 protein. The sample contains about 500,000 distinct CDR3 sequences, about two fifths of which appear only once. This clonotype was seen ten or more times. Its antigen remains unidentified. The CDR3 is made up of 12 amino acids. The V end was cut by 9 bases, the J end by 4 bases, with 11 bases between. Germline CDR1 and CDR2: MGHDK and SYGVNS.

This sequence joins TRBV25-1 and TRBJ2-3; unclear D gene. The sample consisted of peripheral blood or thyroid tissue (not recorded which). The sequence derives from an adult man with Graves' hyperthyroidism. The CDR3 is CARASEADTQYF. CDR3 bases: TGTGCCAGGGCCAGTGAAGCAGATACGCAGTATTTT.